One sample yielded the 12 T cell receptor beta chains listed below, sequenced in a study of cytomegalovirus exposure and HLA in healthy donors. PCR employed 60 Vbeta and 13 Jbeta primers. TCRdb's table, derived via immunoSEQ multiplex PCR, lists solely in-frame clones and lacks some. The sample yields 140,000 or so clones, about 82% seen once. Sample: PBMCs. The receptors stem from a woman in her forties in good health and CMV-seropositive.

The rearrangement uses TRBV5-6 and TRBJ1-1; D unclear. Looked up from germline, CDR1 is SGHDT and CDR2 is YYEEEE. The V and J ends lost 4 bases and 1 base respectively, with 11 bases between them. CDR3 length equals 14 residues. The CDR3 region has the DNA TGTGCCAGCAGCGGACTTAAAGGGAACACTGAAGCTTTCTTT. Amino acid sequence: CASSGLKGNTEAFF. The full variable domain, rest sourced from reference TRBV5-6 and TRBJ1-1, is DAGVTQSPTHLIKTRGQQVTLRCSPKSGHDTVSWYQQALGQGPQFIFQYYEEEERQRGNFPDRFSGHQFPNYSSELNVNALLLGDSALYLCASSGLKGNTEAFFGQGTRLTVV.

Details on this clone: The junction differs from germline at one of its ends, possibly a read error. The sample has other DNA sequences that encode this CDR3 too. This chain links TRBV7-9 with TRBJ2-7, with 7 bases identical to TRBD2. The germline gives CDR1 SEHNR, CDR2 FQNEAQ (reference sequence). The CDR3 is 13 residues long. The CDR3 protein is CSSSSGRAYEQYF. The CDR3 DNA sequence: TGTTCCAGCAGCTCAGGGAGGGCCTACGAGCAGTACTTC.

The chain is built from TRBV11-2 and TRBJ2-7; D may be TRBD2 (6 bases). Trimming pared 5 bases from V and 5 bases from J, leaving 19 bases between. This CDR3 is built from 15 residues. CDR1 is SGHAT and CDR2 is FQNNGV in the germline V gene. The CDR3 loop reads CASSHLGGKIHEQYF. The CDR3 DNA reads as TGTGCCAGCAGCCACCTTGGGGGGAAGATCCACGAGCAGTACTTC.

J is TRBJ1-3 and V is TRBV2; unclear D gene. CDR1 is SNHLY, CDR2 FYNNEI, per germline. Trimming stripped 6 bases from V and 0 bases from J, with 12 bases between. CDR3 length: 15 residues. CDR3 sequence reads: CASRDSVSSGNTIYF. Here the CDR3 DNA reads TGTGCCAGCAGGGACTCCGTTAGCTCTGGAAACACCATATATTTT.

This clone was counted between two and nine times. The V gene is TRBV6-1, the J gene TRBJ2-7; D gene uncertain. The CDR3 spans 11 residues. V was cut by 6 bases and J by 7 bases, with 10 bases left in between. The germline V gene encodes CDR1 MNHNS and CDR2 SASEGT. CDR3 coding DNA: TGTGCCAGCAGCCTTCTGCGAGAGCAGTACTTC. As protein: CASSLLREQYF.

The chain employs TRBV28 and TRBJ1-5, with 9 bases matching TRBD1. In germline, CDR1 is MDHEN, CDR2 SYDVKM. The CDR3 consists of 21 residues. With 2 bases clipped from V and 0 bases from J, the junction kept 17 bases outside the gene matches. The CDR3 is CASSLTYWGTGGLYSNQPQHF. The CDR3 DNA is TGTGCCAGCAGTTTAACGTATTGGGGAACAGGGGGCCTCTATAGCAATCAGCCCCAGCATTTT.

V gene TRBV6-5 combines with J gene TRBJ2-7; possible D gene TRBD1, 5 bases. CDR1 and CDR2 (germline): MNHEY, SVGAGI. This CDR3 comprises 11 residues. V was shortened by 5 bases and J by 9 bases, with 11 bases between the two germline ends. The CDR3 DNA sequence: TGTGCCAGCAGTAAACAGGAGAGGCAGTACTTC. Its translation: CASSKQERQYF.

The chain links TRBV30 to TRBJ1-4; D is unresolved. CDR3 size: 14 residues. V was trimmed by 1 base and J by 2 bases, leaving 8 bases between them. In germline, CDR1 is GTSNPN, CDR2 SVGIG (reference sequence). The CDR3 here is CAWSGSLTNEKLFF. The CDR3 coding sequence is TGTGCCTGGAGTGGGAGTTTGACTAATGAAAAACTGTTTTTT.

The V call is TRBV7-9, the J call TRBJ2-5; tentative D call: TRBD1 (5 bases). CDR1 is SEHNR, CDR2 FQNEAQ, per germline (reference sequence). The CDR3 runs to 13 residues. V lost 0 bases and J lost 5, with 7 bases in between. The CDR3 coding sequence is TGTGCCAGCAGCTTAGCGGGGCGGGAGACCCAGTACTTC. Translated, it gives CASSLAGRETQYF.

The V and J genes are TRBV30 and TRBJ2-1, with a possible D match to TRBD2 (6 bases). This CDR3 is built from 13 residues. V was pared by 2 bases and J by 8 bases, with 13 bases between. Germline-derived CDR1 and CDR2 are GTSNPN and SVGIG (reference sequence). The CDR3, as DNA: TGTGCCTGGAGTAGGGTTGGCGGGGATGAGCAGTTCTTC. Its protein product is CAWSRVGGDEQFF. Based on the CDR3 plus reference TRBV30 and TRBJ2-1, the full variable domain is SQTIHQWPATLVQPVGSPLSLECTVEGTSNPNLYWYRQAAGRGLQLLFYSVGIGQISSEVPQNLSASRPQDRQFILSSKKLLLSDSGFYLCAWSRVGGDEQFFGPGTRLTVL.

The chain has TRBV5-8 and TRBJ2-3; D is perhaps TRBD2 (6 bases). In germline, CDR1 is SGHTS, CDR2 YDEGEE. V lost 4 bases and J lost 5, with 14 bases in between. The CDR3 is made up of 14 amino acids. CDR3 region: CASSPPGVIDTQYF. In DNA, the CDR3 is TGTGCCAGCAGCCCACCGGGGGTGATAGATACGCAGTATTTT. Full variable domain (rest looked up from reference TRBV5-8 and TRBJ2-3): EAGVTQSPTHLIKTRGQQATLRCSPISGHTSVYWYQQALGLGLQFLLWYDEGEERNRGNFPPRFSGRQFPNYSSELNVNALELEDSALYLCASSPPGVIDTQYFGPGTRLTVL.

The rearrangement joins TRBV5-4 to TRBJ2-7; 7 nucleotides align to TRBD1. CDR1 is SGHNT and CDR2 is YYREEE in the germline V gene (reference sequence). The length of the CDR3 is 15 residues. V lost 4 bases to trimming and J lost 5 bases; unmatched junction nucleotides: 12. CDR3 DNA sequence: TGTGCCAGCAGCAACAGGGGAATCGCGATCCACGAGCAGTACTTC. Protein product: CASSNRGIAIHEQYF. Full variable domain (remainder filled in from reference TRBV5-4 and TRBJ2-7): ETGVTQSPTHLIKTRGQQVTLRCSSQSGHNTVSWYQQALGQGPQFIFQYYREEENGRGNFPPRFSGLQFPNYSSELNVNALELDDSALYLCASSNRGIAIHEQYFGPGTRLTVT.